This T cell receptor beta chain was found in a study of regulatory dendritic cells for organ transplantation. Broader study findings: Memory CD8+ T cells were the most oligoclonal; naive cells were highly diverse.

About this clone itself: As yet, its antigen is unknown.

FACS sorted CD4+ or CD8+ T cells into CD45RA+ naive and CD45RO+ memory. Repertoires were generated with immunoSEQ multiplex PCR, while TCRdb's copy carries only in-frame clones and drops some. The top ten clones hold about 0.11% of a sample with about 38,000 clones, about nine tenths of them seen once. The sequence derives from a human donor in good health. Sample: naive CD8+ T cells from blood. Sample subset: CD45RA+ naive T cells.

This chain's CDR3 is CASSVGWGYTF. The CDR3 region has the DNA TGTGCCAGCAGCGTAGGTTGGGGCTACACCTTC. The chain employs TRBV9 and TRBJ1-2; D is undetermined. The V gene lost 0 bases and the J gene lost 8 bases, with 5 bases spanning the gap. Germline V CDR1 and CDR2: SGDLS, YYNGEE. The CDR3 spans 11 residues.